These 15 T cell receptor beta chains share one sample of origin, sequenced in a study of T cell responses to AZD1222 COVID-19 vaccine. Sequencing was performed with immunoSEQ multiplex PCR; in TCRdb, only in-frame clones are kept and a portion is missing. The repertoire holds 200,000 or so clones, more than 75% seen once, with 2.5% to 3% in the top ten. The specimen was peripheral blood, collected on day 0 of MenACWY control vaccination. The receptors originated from an adult in good health.

The chain uses TRBV21-1 and TRBJ2-7; TRBD2, as called in the table, went unchecked against the DNA. TRBV21-1 is tagged as a pseudogene. The CDR3 loop spans 17 amino acids. The CDR3 here is CASSKGAGRRISYEQYF. The CDR3 DNA reads TGTGCCAGCAGCAAAGGTGCGGGACGTAGGATCTCCTACGAGCAGTACTTC.

This clone showed up just once. This chain connects TRBV3-1 (or the pseudogene TRBV3-2) to TRBJ1-4; 9 bases map to TRBD1. Germline V gene sequence: CDR1 LGHDT, CDR2 YNNKEL (reference sequence). The CDR3 extends over 17 amino acids. J was trimmed by 7 bases and V by 1 base; bases with no gene match: 10. CDR3 DNA sequence: TGTGCCAGCAGCCAAGCGGTAGCGGGACAGGGTAGTGAAAAACTGTTTTTT. Amino acid sequence: CASSQAVAGQGSEKLFF.

This clone was counted a single time. This sequence joins TRBV4-2 and TRBJ2-7, with TRBD2 matching over 13 bases. Germline V gene lookup returns CDR1 LGHNA and CDR2 YNFKEQ. Germline trimming cut 1 base from V and 7 bases from J; bases unmatched to any gene: 13. CDR3 size: 18 residues. CDR3 loop: CASSQVPGLAGAQREQYF. CDR3 bases: TGTGCCAGCAGCCAAGTCCCTGGACTAGCGGGGGCTCAAAGAGAGCAGTACTTC.

V is TRBV5-1 and J is TRBJ2-2; a possible D gene is TRBD2 (6 bases). The ends were cut back, 3 bases at V and 6 bases at J, with 9 bases in the middle. This CDR3 is 13 amino acids long. The V gene's germline CDR1 is SGHRS and CDR2 YFSETQ. CDR3 sequence reads: CASSSTGAGELFF. CDR3 nucleotide sequence: TGCGCCAGCAGCTCTACGGGGGCCGGGGAGCTGTTTTTT.

In regard to this clone: Other DNA sequences in this sample translate to the same CDR3. The chain recombines TRBV7-9 with TRBJ1-2, with TRBD1 as a possible D gene (6 bases). V gave up 5 bases and J gave up 8 bases, with 18 bases separating them. Germline V gives CDR1 SEHNR, CDR2 FQNEAQ (reference sequence). This CDR3 has 14 amino acids. The CDR3 DNA is TGTGCCAGCAGCCTGGGAGAGGGGGACAAGGGCTACACCTTC. Its translation is CASSLGEGDKGYTF.

The genes are TRBV13 and TRBJ1-1; tentative D call: TRBD1 (5 bases). The CDR3 totals 14 residues. V shed 3 bases and J shed 1 base, with 9 bases lying between them. Germline V gives CDR1 PRHDT, CDR2 FYEKMQ (reference sequence). The CDR3 nucleotides are TGTGCCAGCAGCTTCCCGACAGAGAACACTGAAGCTTTCTTT. This gives the protein CASSFPTENTEAFF.

This clone was seen a single time. This sample also contains other DNA sequences that code for the same CDR3. The chain is built from TRBV11-2 and TRBJ1-1; D call uncertain. Germline values: CDR1 SGHAT, CDR2 FQNNGV. The CDR3 length is 11 residues. V was cut by 2 bases and J by 2 bases, with 0 bases left in between. The chain's CDR3 is CASSLNTEAFF. The CDR3 DNA reads TGTGCCAGCAGCTTAAACACTGAAGCTTTCTTT. The full variable domain, completed using reference TRBV11-2 and TRBJ1-1, is EAGVAQSPRYKIIEKRQSVAFWCNPISGHATLYWYQQILGQGPKLLIQFQNNGVVDDSQLPKDRFSAERLKGVDSTLKIQPAKLEDSAVYLCASSLNTEAFFGQGTRLTVV.

This clone has only one observation. This sequence joins TRBV6-6 and TRBJ1-2, with 12 bases identical to TRBD1. After removal of 5 bases from V and 3 bases from J, the junction contained 10 bases not matched to a gene. The CDR3 is 17 amino acids. Germline loops: CDR1 MNHNY, CDR2 SVGAGI (reference sequence). The CDR3 sequence is CASSPTGTGGRYYGYTF. CDR3 bases: TGTGCCAGCAGTCCCACCGGGACAGGGGGCCGTTACTATGGCTACACCTTC.

The CDR3 reads CASSLDRVVGELFF. The CDR3 bases are TGTGCCAGCAGCTTGGACAGGGTGGTTGGGGAGCTGTTTTTT. The V call is TRBV5-4, the J call TRBJ2-2, with D tentatively TRBD1 (6 bases). V lost 0 bases and J lost 8, with 11 bases in between. The CDR3 covers 14 residues. The germline CDR1 and CDR2 sequences are SGHNT and YYREEE (reference sequence).

This rearrangement joins TRBV7-9 to TRBJ1-1; D call uncertain. The CDR3 totals 13 residues. V lost 5 bases to trimming and J lost 4 bases, with 11 bases between them. The V gene's germline CDR1 is SEHNR and CDR2 FQNEAQ (reference sequence). The DNA of the CDR3 is TGTGCCAGCAGCCCGACGGAAGGCACTGAAGCTTTCTTT. Encoded protein: CASSPTEGTEAFF.

This chain links TRBV23-1 with TRBJ1-6; unclear D gene. TRBV23-1 counts as an open reading frame of uncertain function. Trimming shortened V by 2 bases and J by 5 bases, and 22 bases separated the two germline ends. The CDR3 sequence is 19 residues long. The CDR3 region is CASSQAKIGPRDNNSPLHF. The CDR3 nucleotides read TGCGCCAGCAGTCAAGCAAAAATAGGGCCCCGCGACAATAATTCACCCCTCCACTTT.

The chain couples TRBV19 to TRBJ1-2, with TRBD1 as a possible D gene (5 bases). Per germline, CDR1 LNHDA and CDR2 SQIVND (reference sequence). V shed 7 bases and J shed 5 bases, with 17 bases lying between them. This CDR3 has 14 residues. The CDR3 region is CASTKETARYGYTF. The CDR3, as DNA: TGTGCCAGTACCAAAGAGACAGCTAGGTATGGCTACACCTTC.

The rearrangement joins TRBV7-2 to TRBJ2-7, with 11 bases fitting TRBD1. This CDR3 spans 14 amino acids. Trimming at V came to 0 bases and at J to 6 bases, leaving 1 base not matched to a gene. Per germline, CDR1 SGHTA and CDR2 FQGNSA. CDR3 DNA sequence: TGTGCCAGCAGCTTAGCGGGGACAGGGGGCGAGCAGTACTTC. This sequence encodes CASSLAGTGGEQYF.

The chain couples TRBV27 to TRBJ2-1; either TRBD1 or TRBD2 may supply D (5 bases each). Trimming shortened V by 11 bases and J by 5 bases, and 13 bases separated the two germline ends. Per germline, CDR1 MNHEY and CDR2 SMNVEV (reference sequence). The CDR3 has 12 amino acids. Written as DNA, the CDR3 is TGTGCCTCCCTAGGGACCAACAATGAGCAGTTCTTC. This translates into CASLGTNNEQFF.

This clone was counted only a few times. The rearrangement joins TRBV6-2 or TRBV6-3 to TRBJ1-1; D might be TRBD1 (5 bases). The CDR3 consists of 15 residues. Per germline, CDR1 MNHEY and CDR2 SVGEGT. V was shortened by 6 bases and J by 3 bases, with 17 bases between the two germline ends. The CDR3, as DNA: TGTGCCAGCAGCCACGGGGCGAGGAGGGACACTGAAGCTTTCTTT. It specifies CASSHGARRDTEAFF.